This T cell receptor beta chain was found in a study of cytotoxic CD8 clonotypes in ibrutinib-treated CLL. TCRdb keeps only in-frame clones here, not all; method: immunoSEQ multiplex PCR. The sample has about 310,000 clones, roughly 79% seen once. Germline V gene sequence: CDR1 DFQATT, CDR2 SNEGSKA (reference sequence). Trimming removed 2 bases from V and 7 bases from J, with 8 bases in between. The CDR3 length is 11 residues. Genomic DNA in an amount of around 2.2 micrograms was extracted from cryopreserved PBMCs and used for the preparation of TCR beta libraries. General study findings and limits: Contraction or stability on treatment was seen for public clonotypes, which were uncommon. Clonality rose at ibrutinib response and fell back toward baseline at progression. While tracking circulating CD8+ T-cell counts, baseline clonality exceeded that of age-matched healthy donors.

A remark on this clone: The antigen remains unidentified.

This TCR came from a human donor with chronic lymphocytic leukemia. The chain uses TRBV20-1 and TRBJ1-1; no clear D gene. Sequenced here: PBMCs, sampled before ibrutinib treatment. CDR3 residues: CSARTGLEAFF. CDR3 sequence (DNA): TGCAGTGCTAGAACGGGTCTTGAAGCTTTCTTT.